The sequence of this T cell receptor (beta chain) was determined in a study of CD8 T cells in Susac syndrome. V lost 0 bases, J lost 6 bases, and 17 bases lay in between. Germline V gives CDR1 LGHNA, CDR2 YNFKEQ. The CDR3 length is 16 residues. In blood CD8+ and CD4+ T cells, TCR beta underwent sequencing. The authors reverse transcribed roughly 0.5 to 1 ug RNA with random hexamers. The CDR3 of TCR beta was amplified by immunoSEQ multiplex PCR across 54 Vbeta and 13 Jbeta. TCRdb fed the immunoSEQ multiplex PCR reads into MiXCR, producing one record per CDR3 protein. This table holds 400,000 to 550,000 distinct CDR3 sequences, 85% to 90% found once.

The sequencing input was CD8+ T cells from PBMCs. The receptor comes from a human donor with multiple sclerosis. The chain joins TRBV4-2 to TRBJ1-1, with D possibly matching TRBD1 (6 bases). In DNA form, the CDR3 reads TGTGCCAGCAGCCAAGATAGTCGGGGGGCTAGGGCTGAAGCTTTCTTT. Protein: CASSQDSRGARAEAFF.